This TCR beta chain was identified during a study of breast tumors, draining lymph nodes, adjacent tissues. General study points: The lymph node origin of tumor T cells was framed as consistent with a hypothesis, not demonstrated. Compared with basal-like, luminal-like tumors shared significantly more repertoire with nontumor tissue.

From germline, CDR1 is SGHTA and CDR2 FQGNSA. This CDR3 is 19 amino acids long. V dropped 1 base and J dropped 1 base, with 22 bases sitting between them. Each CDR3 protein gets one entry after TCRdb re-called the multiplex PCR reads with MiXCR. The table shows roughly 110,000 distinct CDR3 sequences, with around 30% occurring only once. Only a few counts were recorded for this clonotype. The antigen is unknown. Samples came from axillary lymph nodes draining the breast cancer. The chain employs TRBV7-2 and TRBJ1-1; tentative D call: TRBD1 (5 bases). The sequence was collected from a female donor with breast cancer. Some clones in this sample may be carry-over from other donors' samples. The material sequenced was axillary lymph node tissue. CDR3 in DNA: TGTGCCAGCAGCTTAGGCCGGGACCGAATACCGGGGAGGAACACTGAAGCTTTCTTT. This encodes CASSLGRDRIPGRNTEAFF.